A selection of T cell receptor beta chains follows, all from one sample in a study of radiotherapy plus CTLA-4 blockade in lung cancer. Profiled with immunoSEQ multiplex PCR; TCRdb holds only in-frame clones, not every one. The table lists approximately 94,000 clones, approximately 82% of them singletons, with about 23% in the top ten. Here the sequenced sample was peripheral blood, taken from a patient treated with radiotherapy plus ipilimumab. The origin of the receptors is a human donor with non-small cell lung cancer that progressed on radiotherapy plus ipilimumab. Each CDR3 is given with its conserved first and last residue. Only part of the rows carry a size: once, few, many, or a class if the clone is expanded.

j_gene: TRBJ2-1
v_gene: TRBV9
abundance: -
CDR3aa: CASSGTSGTNEQFF

j_gene: TRBJ1-1
v_gene: TRBV7-2
abundance: -
CDR3aa: CASSRGDRGFDTEAFF

j_gene: TRBJ2-3
v_gene: TRBV5-6
abundance: few
CDR3aa: CASSLGPESWQYF

j_gene: TRBJ1-5
v_gene: TRBV6-5
abundance: -
CDR3aa: CASSYSVLSNQPQHF

j_gene: TRBJ2-1
v_gene: TRBV28
abundance: -
CDR3aa: CASSSKERERVDEQFF

j_gene: -
v_gene: TRBV5-1
abundance: once
CDR3aa: CASSPDIREQYF

j_gene: TRBJ2-1
v_gene: TRBV2
abundance: -
CDR3aa: CASSASHSYNEQFF

j_gene: TRBJ1-2
v_gene: TRBV6-6
abundance: -
CDR3aa: CASTGGQGLGYTF

j_gene: TRBJ2-7
v_gene: TRBV7-2
abundance: few
CDR3aa: CASSLSVGRADDEQYF

j_gene: TRBJ1-2
v_gene: TRBV7-9
abundance: -
CDR3aa: CASSSRDRYYGYTF

j_gene: TRBJ1-5
v_gene: TRBV6-5
abundance: -
CDR3aa: CASSYSYYSNQPQHF

j_gene: TRBJ2-5
v_gene: TRBV7-2
abundance: once
CDR3aa: CASSLRRDLGETQYF

j_gene: TRBJ2-7
v_gene: TRBV7-2
abundance: few
CDR3aa: CASSYTSGYEQYF

j_gene: TRBJ1-3
v_gene: TRBV30
abundance: -
CDR3aa: CAWTGQGKGNTIYF

j_gene: TRBJ2-5
v_gene: TRBV29-1
abundance: -
CDR3aa: CSVEEIFGGTQYF

j_gene: TRBJ2-7
v_gene: TRBV5-1
abundance: -
CDR3aa: CASSSGAVPSYEQYF

j_gene: TRBJ2-7
v_gene: TRBV6-1
abundance: -
CDR3aa: CASSWGGDSYEQYF

j_gene: TRBJ1-2
v_gene: TRBV28
abundance: -
CDR3aa: CASSWVAVNYGYTF

j_gene: TRBJ2-2
v_gene: TRBV18
abundance: -
CDR3aa: CASSLVQGANTGELFF

j_gene: TRBJ2-6
v_gene: TRBV5-4
abundance: -
CDR3aa: CASRPEGSGANVLTF

j_gene: TRBJ2-1
v_gene: TRBV5-8
abundance: -
CDR3aa: CASCYYPTGTSNEQFF

j_gene: TRBJ2-1
v_gene: TRBV4-2
abundance: -
CDR3aa: CASSQEASGNSYNEQFF

j_gene: TRBJ2-2
v_gene: TRBV7-3
abundance: -
CDR3aa: CASSLNIYGDVTGELFF

j_gene: TRBJ2-2
v_gene: TRBV2
abundance: -
CDR3aa: CASSIGAISYTGELFF

j_gene: TRBJ1-2
v_gene: TRBV7-2
abundance: -
CDR3aa: CASSLFTGHDYGYTF

j_gene: TRBJ1-5
v_gene: TRBV19
abundance: -
CDR3aa: CASSIGGRAAQPQHF

j_gene: TRBJ1-2
v_gene: TRBV28
abundance: -
CDR3aa: CASSFARTWGYTF

j_gene: TRBJ2-1
v_gene: TRBV7-3
abundance: -
CDR3aa: CASSFGAGYNEQFF

j_gene: TRBJ2-7
v_gene: TRBV7-8
abundance: -
CDR3aa: CASSSAVAEQYF

j_gene: TRBJ2-7
v_gene: TRBV5-5
abundance: -
CDR3aa: CASSLVASGPYEQYF

j_gene: TRBJ1-1
v_gene: TRBV19
abundance: -
CDR3aa: CASSIQGFISEAFF

j_gene: TRBJ2-7
v_gene: TRBV19
abundance: -
CDR3aa: CASSTTGSLYGNEQYF

j_gene: TRBJ2-7
v_gene: TRBV20-1
abundance: -
CDR3aa: CSARRANEQYF

j_gene: TRBJ2-1
v_gene: TRBV12-5
abundance: -
CDR3aa: CASNTATWDEQFF

j_gene: TRBJ2-2
v_gene: TRBV7-8
abundance: few
CDR3aa: CARPSHTGELFF

j_gene: TRBJ2-1
v_gene: TRBV2
abundance: -
CDR3aa: CASSEVAGGLDEQFF

j_gene: TRBJ2-5
v_gene: TRBV5-1
abundance: -
CDR3aa: CASSLGAGATQYF

j_gene: TRBJ2-3
v_gene: TRBV5-4
abundance: few
CDR3aa: CASSLGLAGVADTQYF

j_gene: TRBJ1-2
v_gene: TRBV4-1
abundance: -
CDR3aa: CASSQGRSETYGYTF

j_gene: TRBJ1-5
v_gene: TRBV6-1
abundance: -
CDR3aa: CASSADQPQHF

j_gene: TRBJ1-2
v_gene: TRBV19
abundance: -
CDR3aa: CASSPEDRFNYGYTF

j_gene: TRBJ2-6
v_gene: TRBV5-5
abundance: -
CDR3aa: CASSLEGSGTGANVLTF

j_gene: TRBJ2-2
v_gene: TRBV5-1
abundance: -
CDR3aa: CASSLSLAGNTGELFF